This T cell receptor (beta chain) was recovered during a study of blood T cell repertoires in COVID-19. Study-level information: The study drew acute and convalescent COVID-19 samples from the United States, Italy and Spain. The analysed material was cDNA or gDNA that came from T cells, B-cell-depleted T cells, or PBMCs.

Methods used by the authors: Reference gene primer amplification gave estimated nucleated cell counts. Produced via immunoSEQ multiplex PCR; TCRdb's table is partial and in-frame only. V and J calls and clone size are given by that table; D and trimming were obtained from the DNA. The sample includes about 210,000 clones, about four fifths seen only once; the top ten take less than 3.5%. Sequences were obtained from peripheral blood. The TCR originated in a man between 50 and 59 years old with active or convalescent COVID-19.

The CDR3 coding sequence is TGCGCCAGCAGCTTGAGGGTCAGGGGAACTGAAGCTTTCTTT. Translating it yields CASSLRVRGTEAFF. V gene TRBV5-1 combines with J gene TRBJ1-1; tentatively, D is TRBD1 (6 bases). Germline-derived CDR1 and CDR2 are SGHRS and YFSETQ. The V gene lost 1 base and the J gene lost 5 bases, with 12 bases spanning the gap. This CDR3 has 14 amino acids.